This T cell receptor (beta chain) came from a study of blood T cell repertoires in COVID-19 (dated by TCRdb to the early 2020s). For the study in its entirety: The collaborator samples originated in the United States, Italy and Spain and spanned the acute and convalescent phases of COVID-19. The material from the prospective study consisted of cDNA or gDNA derived from T cells, B-cell-depleted T cells, or PBMCs. Deeply sampled blood TCRbeta repertoires from subjects exposed to, actively infected with, or recovered from COVID-19 were included in the dataset. The repertoires were released in a freely available public database intended as a resource for research on the immune response to SARS-CoV-2. The samples were drawn from two sources: the first 160 participants of the ongoing ImmuneRACE study, and about 1,300 subjects contributed by 6 global collaborators. The sample metadata nearly always contained a de-identified subject ID, COVID-19 status, age in years and sex. HLA class I and class II types, where available, came from metadata supplied by the sample provider rather than from assay-based typing. Results and caveats for the whole study, not just this receptor: Clinical and demographic metadata were provided uncurated, with the amount varying by source and participant.

TCRbeta CDR3 regions were amplified from genomic DNA using the immunoSEQ Assay, a bias-controlled multiplex PCR. The paper's data handling went like this. Within the assay, amplification of reference gene primers was used to estimate how many nucleated cells each sample contained. To quantify the absolute abundance of each unique TCRbeta CDR3 rearrangement, sequence reads were collapsed and filtered. Productive Simpson clonality was computed per sample as the square root of Simpson's diversity index over productive rearrangements. TCRdb mirrors the immuneACCESS table, restricted to in-frame sequences. Some clones are absent from its copies; in checked studies, under half trace to an unresolved V gene, and the reason for the others is unknown. That table gives V, J and clone size, and the DNA gave D and trimming. The sample table holds roughly 250,000 clones, of which 70% to 90% were seen once. Of the sample, 3.5% to 5.5% is held by the ten largest clones.

Points on this clone: Its cognate antigen has yet to be identified. No much larger clone exists at a distance of one base, and base qualities are not known.

Participants in the prospective study were enrolled through a virtual design, were aged 18 to 89 years, and lived in some 24 United States geographic areas. Cohort assignment in the prospective study relied on participant-reported clinical history from a screening survey and a study questionnaire. Recovered participants in ImmuneRACE Cohort 3 were defined as having two consecutive negative NP/OP PCR tests, clearance from a healthcare professional, or resolution of symptoms. In the prospective study, mobile phlebotomists collected whole blood, serum and a nasopharyngeal or oropharyngeal swab from each participant. Over a roughly 2-month period, participants in the prospective study had the option of providing additional blood draws and questionnaires. Prospective study blood samples were shipped either frozen or at room temperature before DNA extraction. Sample: PBMCs or T cells enriched from blood (not recorded which). This TCR was recovered from a woman aged 30 to 39 who had recovered from COVID-19.

The CDR3 region reads CASSQGRVEQYF. The DNA is as follows: TGTGCCAGCAGCCAAGGCAGGGTCGAGCAGTACTTC. The sequence is built from TRBV3-1 (or the pseudogene TRBV3-2) and TRBJ2-7; possibly the D gene is TRBD1, per 5 matching bases. The CDR1 and CDR2 encoded by the germline V gene (reference sequence) are LGHDT and YNNKEL. The CDR3 numbers 12 residues from cysteine through phenylalanine. Just CDR3 DNA is preserved here, 36 bases in frame from base 1. V and J lose 1 base and 6 bases, and a span of 7 bases separates them.